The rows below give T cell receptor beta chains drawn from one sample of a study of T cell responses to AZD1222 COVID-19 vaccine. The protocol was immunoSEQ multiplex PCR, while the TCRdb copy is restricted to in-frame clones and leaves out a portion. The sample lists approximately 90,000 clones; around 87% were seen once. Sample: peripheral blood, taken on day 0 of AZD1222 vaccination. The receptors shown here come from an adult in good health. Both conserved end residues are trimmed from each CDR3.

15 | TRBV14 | ASSPTSTSGFNEKLF
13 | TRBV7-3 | ASSTDSFTYNEQF
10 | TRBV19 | ASTDPHTEAF
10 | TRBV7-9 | ASSLSTEKLF
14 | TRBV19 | ASNRWTAATNEKLF
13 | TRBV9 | ASSVGGASTDTQY
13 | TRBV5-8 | ASSLAEGNLYGYT
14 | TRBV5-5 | ASTAGGPRVASPLH
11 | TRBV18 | ASSPSAGDGYT
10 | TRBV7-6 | ASSLAPGAAF
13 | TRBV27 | ASSFLGAGQETQY
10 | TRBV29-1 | SVLQGNTEAF
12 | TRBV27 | ASSFSGGSYEQY
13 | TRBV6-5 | ASSYTPFANYGYT
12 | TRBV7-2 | ASSFEGLTDTQY
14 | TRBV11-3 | ASSLGGNPGTDTQY
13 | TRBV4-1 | ASSQIQGINYGYT
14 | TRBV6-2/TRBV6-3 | ASSYSWGGGLNEQF
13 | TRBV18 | ASSLGTGADTEAF
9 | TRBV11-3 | ASSDGGEQY
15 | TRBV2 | ATEEGPGRSSYNEQF
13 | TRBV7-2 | ASSSQGLAQETQY
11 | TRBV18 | ASSPTPGYEQY
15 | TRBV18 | ASSPTGEPGSGNTIY
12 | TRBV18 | ASSPDRLPIEAF
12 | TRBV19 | ASSSRGDSYEQY
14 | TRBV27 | ASRLAGAGERNGYT
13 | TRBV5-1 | ASSPGQGGNQPQH
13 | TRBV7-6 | ASSRGGGGAYEQY
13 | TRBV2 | ASDPQGGLGYGYT
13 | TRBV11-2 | ASSNRDRATGELF
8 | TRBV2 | ASSEYEQY
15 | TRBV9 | ASSVSGQGMNTGELF
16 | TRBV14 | ASSPISGGASLQDTQY
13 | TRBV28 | ASSPTSGGLWTQY
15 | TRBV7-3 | ASSLTQLAGGIDTQY
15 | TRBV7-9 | ASRLPQGELSNSPLH
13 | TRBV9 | ASSPRTGPTDTQY
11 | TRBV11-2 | ASRDTSGETQY
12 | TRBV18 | ASSPRTDNEKLF
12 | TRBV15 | ATSRDLDSYGYT
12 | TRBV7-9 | ASSLGTAYQPQH
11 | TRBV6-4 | ASRSGMNTEAF
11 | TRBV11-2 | ASSLVGYYGYT
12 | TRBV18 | ASSRTGVQETQY